This TCR beta chain comes out of a study of vaccination effects on CD4 cells after COVID-19. Findings and caveats of the study: By a late point after vaccination, infection- and vaccine-induced clones had shrunk markedly through clonal contraction.

Before any sequencing was done, the ViraFEST assay used viral peptide pools to expand antigen-specific CD4+ T cells. Having been cultured for less than 12 days, the cells underwent CD4+ T cell isolation. Either the BNT162b2 or mRNA-1273 vaccine was given to participants in two doses. Nobody among the vaccine recipients had prior SARS-CoV-2 infection (nucleocapsid antibodies were negative). Trimming at V came to 3 bases and at J to 2 bases, leaving 5 bases not matched to a gene. The CDR3 extends over 15 amino acids. Germline V lookup: CDR1 MNHNS, CDR2 SASEGT. Concerning this clone: Its matching antigen is unknown.

This table comes from immunoSEQ multiplex PCR, and its TCRdb copy is limited to in-frame clones, with some not included. The sample shows roughly 23,000 clones, 65% to 80% of them seen only once. The receptor was derived from a human donor who received a COVID-19 vaccine. The chain joins TRBV6-1 to TRBJ2-3, with 7 bases identical to TRBD2. Source: CD4+ T cells from PBMCs cultured with HCoV-NL63 spike peptides, taken after COVID-19 vaccination. The CDR3 DNA is TGTGCCAGCAGTGAGCAAGCGGGGACCACAGATACGCAGTATTTT. Its translation is CASSEQAGTTDTQYF.